This is a list of T cell receptor beta chains from one sample in a study of blood T cell repertoires in COVID-19. The assay was immunoSEQ multiplex PCR, and TCRdb's table has in-frame clones only and misses some. The table shows around 300,000 clones, with almost 90% occurring only once. The material sequenced was peripheral blood. The receptors derive from a woman in her 30s with COVID-19, enrolled during active disease. Both conserved end residues are part of each CDR3. A D gene is named only where the DNA matches it firmly. For some rows the clone size is stated as once, few or many, or as a class when expanded; others skip it.

abundance: -
len: 16
j_gene: TRBJ2-2
d_gene: -
v_gene: TRBV5-1
CDR3nt: TGCGCCAGCAGCTTGGCCGGACTGACATCCACCGGGGAGCTGTTTTTT
CDR3aa: CASSLAGLTSTGELFF

abundance: -
len: 18
j_gene: TRBJ2-1
d_gene: -
v_gene: TRBV11-2
CDR3nt: TGTGCCAGCAGCTTAGTCAACACGCTAGGTCTATCCTACAATGAGCAGTTCTTC
CDR3aa: CASSLVNTLGLSYNEQFF

abundance: -
len: 12
j_gene: TRBJ2-2
d_gene: -
v_gene: TRBV10-1
CDR3nt: TGCGCCAGCAGCCCTAGCACCGGGGAGCTGTTTTTT
CDR3aa: CASSPSTGELFF

abundance: -
len: 13
j_gene: TRBJ2-1
d_gene: -
v_gene: TRBV9
CDR3nt: TGTGCCAGCAGCGTGGACAGCTACAATGAGCAGTTCTTC
CDR3aa: CASSVDSYNEQFF

abundance: -
len: 14
j_gene: TRBJ2-7
d_gene: TRBD1
v_gene: TRBV6-5
CDR3nt: TGTGCCAGCACCCCAGACAGGGGAAGCTACGAGCAGTACTTC
CDR3aa: CASTPDRGSYEQYF

abundance: -
len: 15
j_gene: TRBJ2-7
d_gene: TRBD2
v_gene: TRBV9
CDR3nt: TGTGCCAGCAGTCCTGAGGGCGGGAGGGTTTACGAGCAGTACTTC
CDR3aa: CASSPEGGRVYEQYF

abundance: -
len: 14
j_gene: TRBJ1-2
d_gene: TRBD1
v_gene: TRBV7-9
CDR3nt: TGTGCCAGCAGCTACGGACAGGGAATGTATGGCTACACCTTC
CDR3aa: CASSYGQGMYGYTF

abundance: -
len: 17
j_gene: TRBJ1-2
d_gene: TRBD1
v_gene: TRBV27
CDR3nt: TGTGCCAGCAGTTTAACTCCGGGACAGGCGATAAACTATGGCTACACCTTC
CDR3aa: CASSLTPGQAINYGYTF

abundance: -
len: 15
j_gene: TRBJ2-1
d_gene: -
v_gene: TRBV3-1/TRBV3-2
CDR3nt: TGTGCCAGCAGCCGATGGCGGGACAGTGGGAATGAGCAGTTCTTC
CDR3aa: CASSRWRDSGNEQFF

abundance: -
len: 14
j_gene: TRBJ1-4
d_gene: TRBD1
v_gene: TRBV30
CDR3nt: TGTGCCTGGAGTGCGGGACAGACATATGAAAAACTGTTTTTT
CDR3aa: CAWSAGQTYEKLFF

abundance: few
len: 14
j_gene: TRBJ1-3
d_gene: TRBD1
v_gene: TRBV10-2
CDR3nt: TGCGCCAGCAGCCGAGACAGGGACGGAAACACCATATATTTT
CDR3aa: CASSRDRDGNTIYF

abundance: few
len: 14
j_gene: TRBJ2-1
d_gene: -
v_gene: TRBV19
CDR3nt: TGTGCCAGTAGAGCGTCCCTCTCCTACAATGAGCAGTTCTTC
CDR3aa: CASRASLSYNEQFF

abundance: -
len: 15
j_gene: TRBJ1-2
d_gene: -
v_gene: TRBV5-1
CDR3nt: TGCGCCAGCAGCTTGGCCTGGAGGGGCGGTGATGGCTACACCTTC
CDR3aa: CASSLAWRGGDGYTF

abundance: -
len: 15
j_gene: TRBJ1-4
d_gene: -
v_gene: TRBV5-6
CDR3nt: TGTGCCAGCAGCTTACGACGGGGGGTTGGTGAAAAACTGTTTTTT
CDR3aa: CASSLRRGVGEKLFF

abundance: -
len: 15
j_gene: TRBJ2-5
d_gene: -
v_gene: TRBV18
CDR3nt: TGTGCCAGCTCGCCCTCTCGAGAGGGCCGAGAGACCCAGTACTTC
CDR3aa: CASSPSREGRETQYF

abundance: -
len: 15
j_gene: TRBJ2-7
d_gene: -
v_gene: TRBV19
CDR3nt: TGTGCCAGTAGGCTCAAGCGGAACCTCTCCTACGAGCAGTACTTC
CDR3aa: CASRLKRNLSYEQYF

abundance: few
len: 13
j_gene: TRBJ1-1
d_gene: -
v_gene: TRBV29-1
CDR3nt: TGCAGCGTTGCCAGGGACACGAACACTGAAGCTTTCTTT
CDR3aa: CSVARDTNTEAFF

abundance: -
len: 16
j_gene: TRBJ2-3
d_gene: -
v_gene: TRBV5-6
CDR3nt: TGTGCCAGCAGCTTGGTACGGGCAGGGTGGGCAGATACGCAGTATTTT
CDR3aa: CASSLVRAGWADTQYF

abundance: -
len: 14
j_gene: TRBJ2-2
d_gene: -
v_gene: TRBV5-1
CDR3nt: TGCGCCAGCAGCTTGGGAGACTACACCGGGGAGCTGTTTTTT
CDR3aa: CASSLGDYTGELFF

abundance: -
len: 15
j_gene: TRBJ1-2
d_gene: -
v_gene: TRBV2
CDR3nt: TGTGCCAGCAGTGACCTGGGGGCAGCTAACTATGGCTACACCTTC
CDR3aa: CASSDLGAANYGYTF

abundance: -
len: 15
j_gene: TRBJ2-7
d_gene: -
v_gene: TRBV2
CDR3nt: TGTGCCAGCAGTCTAACAGACCCCCGGTCCTACGAGCAGTACTTC
CDR3aa: CASSLTDPRSYEQYF

abundance: -
len: 13
j_gene: TRBJ1-1
d_gene: -
v_gene: TRBV6-5
CDR3nt: TGTGCCAGCAGTTTGGAGGTAGGAACTGAAGCTTTCTTT
CDR3aa: CASSLEVGTEAFF

abundance: -
len: 13
j_gene: TRBJ1-4
d_gene: -
v_gene: TRBV28
CDR3nt: TGTGCCAGCAGTTTCGACAAGAATGAAAAACTGTTTTTT
CDR3aa: CASSFDKNEKLFF

abundance: -
len: 19
j_gene: TRBJ2-3
d_gene: TRBD1
v_gene: TRBV30
CDR3nt: TGTGCCTGGAGTGCCTTGGACAGGGCCCGTCCGACCAGCACAGATACGCAGTATTTT
CDR3aa: CAWSALDRARPTSTDTQYF

abundance: -
len: 14
j_gene: TRBJ2-1
d_gene: -
v_gene: TRBV27
CDR3nt: TGTGCCAGCAGTTTAGCGGGACCCCCCAATGAGCAGTTCTTC
CDR3aa: CASSLAGPPNEQFF

abundance: -
len: 14
j_gene: TRBJ1-4
d_gene: -
v_gene: TRBV19
CDR3nt: TGTGCCAGCAGTAGTCAGGTGATTAATGAAAAACTGTTTTTT
CDR3aa: CASSSQVINEKLFF

abundance: -
len: 14
j_gene: TRBJ1-4
d_gene: -
v_gene: TRBV5-6
CDR3nt: TGTGCCAGCAGCTTGGGTCAGATAAATGAAAAACTGTTTTTT
CDR3aa: CASSLGQINEKLFF

abundance: -
len: 16
j_gene: TRBJ2-1
d_gene: TRBD2
v_gene: TRBV11-2
CDR3nt: TGTGCCAGCAGCTTAGAAAGCGGGAGAATCTACAATGAGCAGTTCTTC
CDR3aa: CASSLESGRIYNEQFF

abundance: -
len: 15
j_gene: TRBJ1-1
d_gene: -
v_gene: TRBV18
CDR3nt: TGTGCCAGCTCACCACTCCCCCAGGAGAACACTGAAGCTTTCTTT
CDR3aa: CASSPLPQENTEAFF

abundance: -
len: 15
j_gene: TRBJ1-4
d_gene: TRBD1
v_gene: TRBV28
CDR3nt: TGTGCCAGCAGCCCTCAGGGGGCGTTCGGGGAAAAACTGTTTTTT
CDR3aa: CASSPQGAFGEKLFF

abundance: -
len: 16
j_gene: TRBJ2-7
d_gene: TRBD1
v_gene: TRBV28
CDR3nt: TGTGCCAGCAGTTCCCAAACCGGGACAGGGGGCCACGAGCAGTACTTC
CDR3aa: CASSSQTGTGGHEQYF

abundance: -
len: 16
j_gene: TRBJ2-5
d_gene: TRBD1
v_gene: TRBV5-6
CDR3nt: TGTGCCAGCAGCTTGGTGACAGGGCCCGATCAAGAGACCCAGTACTTC
CDR3aa: CASSLVTGPDQETQYF

abundance: -
len: 17
j_gene: TRBJ2-2
d_gene: TRBD2
v_gene: TRBV10-1
CDR3nt: TGCGCCAGCAGTGAGCTTCGCGGCGGGAGGAACACCGGGGAGCTGTTTTTT
CDR3aa: CASSELRGGRNTGELFF

abundance: -
len: 14
j_gene: TRBJ2-3
d_gene: TRBD2
v_gene: TRBV29-1
CDR3nt: TGCAGCGTTACTAGCGGGGTTGGCACAGATACGCAGTATTTT
CDR3aa: CSVTSGVGTDTQYF

abundance: -
len: 13
j_gene: TRBJ2-1
d_gene: TRBD2
v_gene: TRBV30
CDR3nt: TGTGCCTGGGCCGGGACTAGCCTCAATGAGCAGTTCTTC
CDR3aa: CAWAGTSLNEQFF

abundance: -
len: 13
j_gene: TRBJ2-7
d_gene: -
v_gene: TRBV12-3/TRBV12-4
CDR3nt: TGTGCCAGCACTCCCACAGGGCCACACGAGCAGTACTTC
CDR3aa: CASTPTGPHEQYF

abundance: once
len: 16
j_gene: TRBJ2-7
d_gene: TRBD2
v_gene: TRBV4-1
CDR3nt: TGCGCCAGCAGCCAAGTTCCCCTACTAGCGGTGTACGAGCAGTACTTC
CDR3aa: CASSQVPLLAVYEQYF

abundance: -
len: 13
j_gene: TRBJ1-1
d_gene: -
v_gene: TRBV7-3
CDR3nt: TGTGCCAGCAAAAATACATTCAACACTGAAGCTTTCTTT
CDR3aa: CASKNTFNTEAFF

abundance: -
len: 12
j_gene: TRBJ1-1
d_gene: -
v_gene: TRBV18
CDR3nt: TGTGCCAGCTCAACTATAAACACTGAAGCTTTCTTT
CDR3aa: CASSTINTEAFF

abundance: -
len: 14
j_gene: TRBJ2-1
d_gene: -
v_gene: TRBV7-9
CDR3nt: TGTGCCAGCAGCTTAATTAGTCGAGGCAATGAGCAGTTCTTC
CDR3aa: CASSLISRGNEQFF

abundance: -
len: 17
j_gene: TRBJ2-2
d_gene: TRBD2
v_gene: TRBV18
CDR3nt: TGTGCCAGCTCACCAAGGACTAGCGGGAGCAACACCGGGGAGCTGTTTTTT
CDR3aa: CASSPRTSGSNTGELFF

abundance: once
len: 15
j_gene: TRBJ2-1
d_gene: -
v_gene: TRBV7-2
CDR3nt: TGTGCCAGCAGTGTGACCCGAGGCACCTACAATGAGCAGTTCTTC
CDR3aa: CASSVTRGTYNEQFF

abundance: once
len: 13
j_gene: TRBJ2-1
d_gene: -
v_gene: TRBV11-3
CDR3nt: TGTGCCAGCAGCTTACTAGGGAGGAGAGAGCAGTTCTTC
CDR3aa: CASSLLGRREQFF

abundance: many
len: 14
j_gene: TRBJ2-1
d_gene: -
v_gene: TRBV24-1
CDR3nt: TGTGCCACCGGAGAAGGGGGTTCCTACAATGAGCAGTTCTTC
CDR3aa: CATGEGGSYNEQFF

abundance: -
len: 12
j_gene: TRBJ1-2
d_gene: -
v_gene: TRBV28
CDR3nt: TGTGCCAGCAGCCCCGGGGGGTTTGGCTACACCTTC
CDR3aa: CASSPGGFGYTF

abundance: -
len: 16
j_gene: TRBJ2-7
d_gene: -
v_gene: TRBV11-2
CDR3nt: TGTGCCAGCAGCTTAGTTACGAGCGGAGATTCCTACGAGCAGTACTTC
CDR3aa: CASSLVTSGDSYEQYF

abundance: -
len: 11
j_gene: TRBJ1-1
d_gene: -
v_gene: TRBV29-1
CDR3nt: TGCAGCGTGGGGCTCGGGACTGAAGCTTTCTTT
CDR3aa: CSVGLGTEAFF

abundance: -
len: 12
j_gene: TRBJ2-7
d_gene: -
v_gene: TRBV10-3
CDR3nt: TGTGCCATCAGTGAGCTCTCCTACGAGCAGTACTTC
CDR3aa: CAISELSYEQYF

abundance: -
len: 13
j_gene: TRBJ1-2
d_gene: -
v_gene: TRBV5-1
CDR3nt: TGCGCCAGCAGCTTGGAACAGAGCTATGGCTACACCTTC
CDR3aa: CASSLEQSYGYTF

abundance: -
len: 12
j_gene: TRBJ1-2
d_gene: -
v_gene: TRBV29-1
CDR3nt: TGCAGCGTTGAGGCGGATAACTATGGCTACACCTTC
CDR3aa: CSVEADNYGYTF

abundance: -
len: 14
j_gene: TRBJ1-2
d_gene: TRBD1
v_gene: TRBV5-4
CDR3nt: TGTGCCAGCAGCTTACAGGGGGTGGACTATGGCTACACCTTC
CDR3aa: CASSLQGVDYGYTF

abundance: -
len: 15
j_gene: TRBJ1-2
d_gene: TRBD1
v_gene: TRBV6-2/TRBV6-3
CDR3nt: TGTGCCAGCAGTTACGGGCAGGGGGCGGACTATGGCTACACCTTC
CDR3aa: CASSYGQGADYGYTF

abundance: -
len: 15
j_gene: TRBJ2-7
d_gene: TRBD2
v_gene: TRBV3-1/TRBV3-2
CDR3nt: TGTGCCAGCAGCCGGGCGGGAGGAACTTTCTACGAGCAGTACTTC
CDR3aa: CASSRAGGTFYEQYF

abundance: once
len: 14
j_gene: TRBJ1-5
d_gene: -
v_gene: TRBV6-5
CDR3nt: TGTGCCAGCAGTCGGGGAGGGGGAAATCAGCCCCAGCATTTT
CDR3aa: CASSRGGGNQPQHF

abundance: -
len: 16
j_gene: TRBJ2-1
d_gene: -
v_gene: TRBV15
CDR3nt: TGTGCCACCAGCAGAGATCCGGACAGTTCCTACAATGAGCAGTTCTTC
CDR3aa: CATSRDPDSSYNEQFF

abundance: -
len: 13
j_gene: TRBJ2-7
d_gene: -
v_gene: TRBV20-1
CDR3nt: TGCAGTGCTAGTCCGTCCACTCACTACGAGCAGTACTTC
CDR3aa: CSASPSTHYEQYF